The clone carrying this TCR beta chain appeared a few times. This entry is derived from a study of blood T cell repertoires in COVID-19. Recruitment covered about 25 US areas and drew participants whose ages spanned roughly 18 to 89 years. Participant-given clinical history determined each cohort assignment. Either two negative PCRs, clearance, or symptom resolution qualified Cohort 3 donors as recovered. The protocol was immunoSEQ multiplex PCR, while the TCRdb copy is restricted to in-frame clones and leaves out a portion. The sample includes approximately 300,000 clones, roughly 85% of them seen just once. CDR1 is SQVTM, CDR2 ANQGSEA, per germline. The CDR3 is 15 amino acids. V dropped 4 bases and J dropped 2 bases, with 16 bases sitting between them.

Sequencing was performed on PBMCs or T cells enriched from blood (not recorded which). The rearrangement joins TRBV29-1 to TRBJ2-3; weak D call: TRBD2 (6 bases). The receptor comes from a woman in her twenties or thirties who had recovered from COVID-19. DNA of the CDR3: TGCAGCGTTGGGGTGGGTAGGACTATCACAGATACGCAGTATTTT. It encodes CSVGVGRTITDTQYF.